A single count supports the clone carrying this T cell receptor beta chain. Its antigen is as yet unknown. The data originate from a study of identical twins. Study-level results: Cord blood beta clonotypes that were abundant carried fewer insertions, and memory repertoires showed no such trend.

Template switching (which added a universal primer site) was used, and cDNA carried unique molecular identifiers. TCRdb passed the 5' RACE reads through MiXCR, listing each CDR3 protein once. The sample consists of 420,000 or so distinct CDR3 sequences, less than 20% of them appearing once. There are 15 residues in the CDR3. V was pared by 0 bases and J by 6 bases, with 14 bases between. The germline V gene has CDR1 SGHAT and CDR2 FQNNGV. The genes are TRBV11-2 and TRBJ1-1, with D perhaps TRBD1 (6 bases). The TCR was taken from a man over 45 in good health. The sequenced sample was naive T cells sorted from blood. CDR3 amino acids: CASSLDWTANSEAFF. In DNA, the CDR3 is TGTGCCAGCAGCTTAGATTGGACAGCAAACTCTGAAGCTTTCTTT.